This TCR beta chain was profiled in a study of CDR3 diversity in severe acne. TCRdb itself ran the PCR reads through MiXCR, one entry per CDR3 protein. The table lists fewer than 90,000 distinct CDR3 sequences, about 54% of them singletons, with roughly an eighth in the top ten. This receptor was obtained from a male donor in good health, without acne. The specimen was blood.

Here the CDR3 reads CASSSNLAGVRSEQYF. CDR3 bases: TGTGCCAGCAGTTCCAATCTAGCGGGAGTTAGGAGCGAGCAGTACTTC. The chain is built from TRBV12-3 or TRBV12-4 and TRBJ2-7, with TRBD2 matching 10 bases. The CDR3 has 16 amino acids. J lost 6 bases, V lost 4 bases, and 12 bases had no gene match.